The 25 T cell receptor beta chains below all came from one sample that was sequenced in a study of shared clonotypes between healthy human individuals. Profiled with immunoSEQ multiplex PCR; TCRdb holds only in-frame clones, not every one. The sample lists fewer than 400,000 clones, around 67% occurring once. Sample: memory CD4+ T cells sorted from blood. Subset: CD45RA-negative fraction. The origin of the receptors is a man aged 30-40 years in good health.

The chain joins TRBV15 to TRBJ2-3; TRBD1 aligns across 8 bases. The CDR3 totals 15 residues. CDR1 and CDR2 (germline): LNHNV, YYDKDF (reference sequence). The V segment lost 1 base and the J segment 6 bases; nucleotides outside the gene matches: 6. The DNA of the CDR3 is TGTGCCACCAGCAGAGGACAGGGGCGAGGGGATACGCAGTATTTT. It yields the protein CATSRGQGRGDTQYF.

The chain carries TRBV2 and TRBJ2-2; D is unresolved. Germline CDR1 and CDR2: SNHLY and FYNNEI. The CDR3 runs to 14 residues. V lost 6 bases to trimming and J lost 3 bases, with 11 bases between them. Here the CDR3 reads CASRDPGYTGELFF. CDR3 DNA sequence: TGTGCCAGCAGGGACCCGGGTTACACCGGGGAGCTGTTTTTT.

This chain connects TRBV7-8 to TRBJ2-7; 9 bases align to TRBD1. J was trimmed by 7 bases and V by 4 bases; bases with no gene match: 8. The CDR3 is made up of 14 amino acids. Looked up from germline, CDR1 is SGHVS and CDR2 is FQNEAQ. The CDR3 coding sequence is TGTGCCAGCAGCTCAGGACAGGGGTGGGTTGAGCAGTACTTC. Encoded protein: CASSSGQGWVEQYF.

The chain joins TRBV7-2 to TRBJ1-5, with a weak D call TRBD1 (5 bases). There are 15 residues in the CDR3. Trimming shortened V by 1 base and J by 4 bases, and 11 bases separated the two germline ends. The germline V gene encodes CDR1 SGHTA and CDR2 FQGNSA. The CDR3 bases are TGTGCCAGCAGCTTAGTGACAGAAAGAAATCAGCCCCAGCATTTT. It specifies CASSLVTERNQPQHF. Supplemented by reference TRBV7-2 and TRBJ1-5, the full variable domain reads GAGVSQSPSNKVTEKGKDVELRCDPISGHTALYWYRQSLGQGLEFLIYFQGNSAPDKSGLPSDRFSAERTGGSVSTLTIQRTQQEDSAVYLCASSLVTERNQPQHFGDGTRLSIL.

The CDR3 region is CASSESKELEQETQYF. CDR3 nucleotides: TGTGCCAGCAGTGAATCGAAAGAGCTGGAACAAGAGACCCAGTACTTC. The chain has TRBV25-1 and TRBJ2-5; no clear D gene. V lost 1 base to trimming and J lost 2 bases, with 14 bases between them. The CDR3 sequence is 16 residues long. From germline, CDR1 is MGHDK and CDR2 SYGVNS. Filled out from reference TRBV25-1 and TRBJ2-5, the complete variable domain reads EADIYQTPRYLVIGTGKKITLECSQTMGHDKMYWYQQDPGMELHLIHYSYGVNSTEKGDLSSESTVSRIRTEHFPLTLESARPSHTSQYLCASSESKELEQETQYFGPGTRLLVL.

V and J are TRBV6-1 and TRBJ2-2; D might be TRBD1 (5 bases). Germline CDR1 MNHNS, CDR2 SASEGT. The V end lost 8 bases, the J end lost 3 bases, and 7 bases lay between the germline ends. The CDR3 is 12 residues long. CDR3 bases: TGTGCCAGCCCAGGGTACACCGGGGAGCTGTTTTTT. This translates into CASPGYTGELFF.

This chain links TRBV6-5 with TRBJ1-1; D is perhaps TRBD1 (6 bases). Germline V gives CDR1 MNHEY, CDR2 SVGAGI. The V end was cut by 2 bases, the J end by 2 bases, with 9 bases between. The CDR3 contains 14 residues. Here the CDR3 DNA reads TGTGCCAGCAGTTACGGGACACACAACACTGAAGCTTTCTTT. Amino acids: CASSYGTHNTEAFF.

Written as DNA, the CDR3 is TGTGCCAGCAGCGTAGACCCCCCCGAAACCGGGACCGAGTCTGGAAACACCATATATTTT. Its translation: CASSVDPPETGTESGNTIYF. This chain connects TRBV9 to TRBJ1-3; weak D call: TRBD1 (5 bases). V was shortened by 0 bases and J by 1 base, with 23 bases between the two germline ends. Germline CDR1 is SGDLS and CDR2 is YYNGEE. There are 20 residues in the CDR3.

CDR3 residues: CASSLVGGTTVQETQYF. CDR3 DNA sequence: TGTGCCAGCAGCTTGGTAGGGGGGACGACAGTTCAAGAGACCCAGTACTTC. The rearrangement uses TRBV5-6 and TRBJ2-5; D may match TRBD1 or TRBD2 (6 bases each). This CDR3 has 17 residues. Germline lookup yields CDR1 SGHDT and CDR2 YYEEEE. V dropped 0 bases and J dropped 2 bases, with 17 bases sitting between them.

This clone was counted once. This chain's CDR3 is CAWRSWDGLFF. CDR3 nucleotides: TGTGCCTGGAGAAGTTGGGATGGGCTGTTTTTT. The chain carries TRBV30 and TRBJ1-4; D gene unclear. The CDR3 contains 11 residues. In germline, CDR1 is GTSNPN, CDR2 SVGIG (reference sequence). Trimming took off 3 bases at V and 14 bases at J, with 13 bases between the two ends.

The V call is TRBV4-1, the J call TRBJ2-3; 7 bases align to TRBD1. Germline CDR1 reads MGHRA; CDR2 reads YSYEKL. V shed 4 bases, J shed 4 bases, and the junction held 11 bases outside the gene matches. The CDR3 contains 16 residues. CDR3 amino acids: CASSPTDRLFPDTQYF. DNA of the CDR3: TGCGCCAGCAGCCCCACGGACAGGTTATTCCCAGATACGCAGTATTTT.

This clone was counted once. V is TRBV5-4 and J is TRBJ2-7, with no clear D. V lost 4 bases to trimming and J lost 6 bases, with 5 bases between them. CDR3 length: 10 amino acids. CDR1 is SGHNT, CDR2 YYREEE, per germline (reference sequence). This CDR3 is CASSPLEQYF. DNA of the CDR3: TGTGCCAGCAGCCCCCTCGAGCAGTACTTC.

This clone was seen more than once but under ten times. The chain combines TRBV7-6 with TRBJ2-1, with no clear D. The CDR3 is made up of 13 amino acids. V was clipped by 5 bases and J by 2 bases, with 7 bases between them. Germline CDR1 SGHVS, CDR2 FNYEAQ. In DNA, the CDR3 is TGTGCCAGCAGCCTCTCTGCCTACAATGAGCAGTTCTTC. It encodes CASSLSAYNEQFF. Using reference TRBV7-6 and TRBJ2-1 for the parts outside the CDR3, the full variable domain is GAGVSQSPRYKVTKRGQDVALRCDPISGHVSLYWYRQALGQGPEFLTYFNYEAQQDKSGLPNDRFSAERPEGSISTLTIQRTEQRDSAMYRCASSLSAYNEQFFGPGTRLTVL.

CDR3 in amino acids: CASSLRRQGNIADTQYF. The CDR3 region has the DNA TGTGCCAGCAGCCTCCGAAGACAGGGAAATATCGCAGATACGCAGTATTTT. The chain recombines TRBV14 with TRBJ2-3; 7 bases fit TRBD1. CDR1 and CDR2 (germline): SGHDN, FVKESK. J was trimmed by 4 bases and V by 4 bases; bases with no gene match: 14. There are 17 residues in the CDR3.

The chain uses TRBV5-4 and TRBJ2-1; TRBD1 matches at 10 bases. The length of the CDR3 is 16 residues. Germline V gene lookup returns CDR1 SGHNT and CDR2 YYREEE (reference sequence). The ends lost 4 bases at V and 5 bases at J; junction bases unmatched: 9. The CDR3 loop reads CASSADRGPGHNEQFF. CDR3 DNA: TGTGCCAGCAGCGCCGACAGGGGGCCTGGTCACAATGAGCAGTTCTTC.

The chain links TRBV5-1 to TRBJ2-5, with TRBD2 matching 9 bases. After removal of 4 bases from V and 0 bases from J, the junction contained 4 bases not matched to a gene. The CDR3 covers 15 residues. Germline V gives CDR1 SGHRS, CDR2 YFSETQ. DNA for the CDR3: TGCGCCAGCAGCCGACTAGCGGTCGACCAAGAGACCCAGTACTTC. This gives the protein CASSRLAVDQETQYF.

The J gene is TRBJ1-3, the V gene TRBV6-1; 8 bases fit TRBD1. V trimming: 5 bases; J trimming: 7 bases; junction bases outside the gene matches: 10. This CDR3 contains 15 residues. Germline assignment: CDR1 MNHNS and CDR2 SASEGT. CDR3 DNA sequence: TGTGCCAGCAGTATCGGACAGGGTGGGGTTAACACCATATATTTT. This codes for CASSIGQGGVNTIYF.

The chain carries TRBV19 and TRBJ1-5, with a possible D match to TRBD1 (6 bases). V lost 3 bases to trimming and J lost 6 bases, with 15 bases between them. Germline V gene data show CDR1 as LNHDA and CDR2 as SQIVND (reference sequence). This CDR3 is 15 amino acids long. The CDR3 sequence is CASSMEGGFVQPQHF. The CDR3 DNA follows: TGTGCCAGTAGTATGGAAGGGGGGTTCGTTCAGCCCCAGCATTTT. The full variable domain, in which reference TRBV19 and TRBJ1-5 provide the parts outside the CDR3, is DGGITQSPKYLFRKEGQNVTLSCEQNLNHDAMYWYRQDPGQGLRLIYYSQIVNDFQKGDIAEGYSVSREKKESFPLTVTSAQKNPTAFYLCASSMEGGFVQPQHFGDGTRLSIL.

This sequence joins TRBV11-2 and TRBJ2-4; 13 positions agree with TRBD2. The CDR3 consists of 15 residues. Germline trimming cut 6 bases from V and 7 bases from J; bases unmatched to any gene: 6. Germline-derived CDR1 and CDR2 are SGHAT and FQNNGV. The CDR3 loop reads CASRRTSGSGNIQYF. In DNA form, the CDR3 reads TGTGCCAGCAGACGGACTAGCGGGAGTGGCAACATTCAGTACTTC.

The chain recombines TRBV6-1 with TRBJ1-4, with no clear D. Germline CDR1 MNHNS, CDR2 SASEGT. The ends were cut back, 3 bases at V and 2 bases at J, with 10 bases in the middle. CDR3 length: 15 residues. CDR3 bases: TGTGCCAGCAGTGAGTTAGGTGGCACTAATGAAAAACTGTTTTTT. Encoded protein: CASSELGGTNEKLFF.

The chain employs TRBV27 and TRBJ1-2, with 10 positions matching TRBD1. The germline V gene has CDR1 MNHEY and CDR2 SMNVEV (reference sequence). There are 14 residues in the CDR3. V shed 5 bases, J shed 7 bases, and the junction held 7 bases outside the gene matches. CDR3 DNA sequence: TGTGCCAGCAGTCATCGACAGGGGGCATTTGGCTACACCTTC. Translated: CASSHRQGAFGYTF.

The J gene is TRBJ1-2, the V gene TRBV12-5; 9 bases agree with TRBD1. The trim removed 5 bases at V and 10 bases at J, leaving 8 bases unmatched. Germline V gene lookup returns CDR1 LGHNT and CDR2 FRNRAP. The CDR3 extends over 13 amino acids. The CDR3 region is CASGGWTGADYTF. The CDR3 bases are TGTGCTAGTGGTGGCTGGACAGGGGCAGACTACACCTTC.

This CDR3 is CASSYFRQGWAQYF. As DNA, the CDR3 is TGTGCCAGCAGTTACTTCCGACAGGGATGGGCCCAGTACTTC. The genes are TRBV6-5 and TRBJ2-5, with 7 bases fitting TRBD1. CDR3 size: 14 residues. Germline V lookup: CDR1 MNHEY, CDR2 SVGAGI. V was clipped by 1 base and J by 9 bases; unmatched bases: 8.

The V call is TRBV11-2, the J call TRBJ1-1; D is uncertain. Deletions cut 5 bases from V and 3 bases from J, with 10 bases between. Germline assignment: CDR1 SGHAT and CDR2 FQNNGV. The CDR3 is made up of 13 amino acids. The CDR3, as DNA: TGTGCCAGCAGCACCTATCTGGACACTGAAGCTTTCTTT. Encoded protein: CASSTYLDTEAFF.

This rearrangement joins TRBV9 to TRBJ2-3; the D gene is possibly TRBD1 (5 bases). CDR3 size: 15 residues. Germline CDR1 and CDR2: SGDLS and YYNGEE. The V gene lost 0 bases and the J gene lost 3 bases, with 11 bases spanning the gap. The CDR3 here is CASSVEAGMTDTQYF. For the CDR3, the DNA is TGTGCCAGCAGCGTAGAAGCAGGGATGACAGATACGCAGTATTTT.